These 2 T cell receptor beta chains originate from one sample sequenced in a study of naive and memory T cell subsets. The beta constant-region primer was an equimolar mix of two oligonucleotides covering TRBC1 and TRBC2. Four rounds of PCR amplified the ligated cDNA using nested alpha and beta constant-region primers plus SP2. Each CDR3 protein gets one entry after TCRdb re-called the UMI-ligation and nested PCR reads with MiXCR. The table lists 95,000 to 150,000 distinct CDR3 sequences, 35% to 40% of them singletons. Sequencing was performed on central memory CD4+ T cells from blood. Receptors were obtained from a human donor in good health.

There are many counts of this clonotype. CDR3 region: CASNHRGLGTGELFF. CDR3 in DNA: TGTGCCAGCAATCACAGGGGGCTAGGCACCGGGGAGCTGTTTTTT. This chain connects TRBV12-3 or TRBV12-4 to TRBJ2-2, with 9 nucleotides matching TRBD1. V lost 7 bases, J lost 4 bases, and 7 bases stayed unmatched. There are 15 residues in the CDR3.

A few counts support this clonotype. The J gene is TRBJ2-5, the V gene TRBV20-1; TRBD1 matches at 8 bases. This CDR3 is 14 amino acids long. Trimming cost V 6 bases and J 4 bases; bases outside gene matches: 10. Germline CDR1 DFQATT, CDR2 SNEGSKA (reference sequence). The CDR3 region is CSAELRGRRETQYF. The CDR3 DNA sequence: TGCAGTGCAGAACTCAGGGGGCGCAGAGAGACCCAGTACTTC.